Detailed here is one T cell receptor (beta chain). As yet, its antigen is unknown. CDR1 and CDR2 from the germline V gene are LNHDA and SQIVND (reference sequence). The CDR3 loop spans 16 amino acids. V gave up 4 bases and J gave up 6 bases; unmatched junction bases: 11. These data belong to a study of T cell responses to AZD1222 COVID-19 vaccine. Findings and limits, study-wide: Receipt of two AZD1222 doses was followed by a rise in Spike-specific TCR breadth and depth. The donors showed a predominance of white British ancestry and of females, with possible underestimation of clonal diversity. At 160-218 and 743-854, vaccine-associated CD4 TCRs were dominant, and they spanned spike.

Sequencing used immunoSEQ multiplex PCR; TCRdb keeps in-frame clones, though not all of them. The table lists around 50,000 clones, about 81% of them singletons. The clonotype originates from an adult in good health. The gene calls are TRBV19 and TRBJ1-5, with 8 nucleotides matching TRBD1. Sequencing used peripheral blood, obtained on day 0 of AZD1222 vaccination. CDR3 nucleotide sequence: TGTGCCAGTAGTACTCCCCCCAGCAGGGGGCTTCAGCCCCAGCATTTT. This encodes CASSTPPSRGLQPQHF.